These 8 T cell receptor beta chains came from one sample sequenced in a study of blood T cells in healthy people across ages. Primed by a sample-barcoded 5' primer and a J-beta primer mix, a second PCR proceeded for roughly 7 to 12 cycles. TCRdb called the 5' RACE reads again in MiXCR, with one record for every CDR3 protein. The sample lists hundreds of thousands of distinct CDR3 sequences; 58% were seen once. The specimen was blood. These receptors were taken from a young man in good health.

J is TRBJ2-3 and V is TRBV30; 8 bases align to TRBD2. The CDR3 extends over 14 amino acids. CDR1 and CDR2 (germline): GTSNPN, SVGIG (reference sequence). The ends lost 4 bases at V and 1 base at J; junction bases unmatched: 4. The CDR3 bases are TGTGCCTGGAAAGGCGGGGGGCGCACAGATACGCAGTATTTT. Encoded protein: CAWKGGGRTDTQYF.

This clonotype appeared a few times. This sequence joins TRBV20-1 and TRBJ2-3; 8 bases align to TRBD2. This CDR3 region has 14 residues. V shed 3 bases, J shed 4 bases, and the junction held 6 bases outside the gene matches. From germline, CDR1 is DFQATT and CDR2 SNEGSKA (reference sequence). DNA for the CDR3: TGCAGTGCTAGTAGCGGGATCAGTGCAGATACGCAGTATTTT. Translating it yields CSASSGISADTQYF.

The chain combines TRBV28 with TRBJ2-1, with D unresolved. The CDR3 contains 11 residues. CDR1 and CDR2 (germline): MDHEN, SYDVKM. Trimming took off 5 bases at V and 10 bases at J, with 9 bases between the two ends. The CDR3 here is CASSNPREQFF. The CDR3 DNA reads as TGTGCCAGCAGTAACCCGAGAGAGCAGTTCTTC. The complete variable domain, with remaining parts taken from reference TRBV28 and TRBJ2-1, reads DVKVTQSSRYLVKRTGEKVFLECVQDMDHENMFWYRQDPGLGLRLIYFSYDVKMKEKGDIPEGYSVSREKKERFSLILESASTNQTSMYLCASSNPREQFFGPGTRLTVL.

The genes are TRBV7-9 and TRBJ2-5, with TRBD1 matching 8 bases. Trimming at V came to 1 base and at J to 11 bases, leaving 3 bases not matched to a gene. The germline V gene encodes CDR1 SEHNR and CDR2 FQNEAQ (reference sequence). This CDR3 region has 12 residues. Here the CDR3 DNA reads TGTGCCAGCAGCTTAGACAGGGGGGTTCAGTACTTC. Its protein product is CASSLDRGVQYF.

This clonotype showed up many times. The genes are TRBV6-6 and TRBJ1-2, with TRBD1 matching over 7 bases. Germline values: CDR1 MNHNY, CDR2 SVGAGI (reference sequence). The CDR3 length is 11 residues. The junction had 0 bases not matched to a gene; V was cut back by 8 bases and J by 3 bases. The CDR3 spells CASQGDYGYTF. In nucleotides, the CDR3 is TGTGCCAGCCAGGGGGACTATGGCTACACCTTC.

The CDR3 region is CASSHGRGSYEQYF. DNA for the CDR3: TGCGCCAGCAGCCACGGCAGGGGCTCGTACGAGCAGTACTTC. The chain is built from TRBV4-3 and TRBJ2-7; D possibly corresponds to TRBD1 (6 bases). Germline assignment: CDR1 LGHNA and CDR2 YSLEER. Trimming took off 3 bases at V and 4 bases at J, with 13 bases between the two ends. This CDR3 spans 14 amino acids.

The rearrangement links TRBV6-2 or TRBV6-3 to TRBJ2-7; 10 positions agree with TRBD2. V shed 0 bases and J 2 bases; nucleotides not matched to a gene: 7. CDR1 and CDR2 from the germline V gene are MNHEY and SVGEGT. The CDR3 sequence is 17 residues long. The CDR3 DNA sequence: TGTGCCAGCAGTTACTCGCCGACTAGCGGGTCCGCCTACGAGCAGTACTTC. This sequence encodes CASSYSPTSGSAYEQYF.

The chain joins TRBV29-1 to TRBJ2-1; 9 nucleotides match TRBD1. V lost 6 bases and J lost 7; bases outside the gene matches: 13. Per germline, CDR1 SQVTM and CDR2 ANQGSEA. The CDR3 length is 15 residues. Here the CDR3 reads CSVAYRGRKLNEQFF. Written as DNA, the CDR3 is TGCAGCGTGGCCTACAGGGGGCGCAAATTGAATGAGCAGTTCTTC.